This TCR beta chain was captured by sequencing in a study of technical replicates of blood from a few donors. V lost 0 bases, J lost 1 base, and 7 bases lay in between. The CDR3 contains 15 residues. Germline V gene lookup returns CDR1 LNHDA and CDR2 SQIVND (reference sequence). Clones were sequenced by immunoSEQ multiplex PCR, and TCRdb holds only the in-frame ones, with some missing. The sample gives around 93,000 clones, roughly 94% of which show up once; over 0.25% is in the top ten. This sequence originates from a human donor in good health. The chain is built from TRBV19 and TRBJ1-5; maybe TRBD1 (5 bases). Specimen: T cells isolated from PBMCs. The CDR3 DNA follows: TGTGCCAGTAGTATAGATCCAGGGAGCAATCAGCCCCAGCATTTT. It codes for CASSIDPGSNQPQHF.